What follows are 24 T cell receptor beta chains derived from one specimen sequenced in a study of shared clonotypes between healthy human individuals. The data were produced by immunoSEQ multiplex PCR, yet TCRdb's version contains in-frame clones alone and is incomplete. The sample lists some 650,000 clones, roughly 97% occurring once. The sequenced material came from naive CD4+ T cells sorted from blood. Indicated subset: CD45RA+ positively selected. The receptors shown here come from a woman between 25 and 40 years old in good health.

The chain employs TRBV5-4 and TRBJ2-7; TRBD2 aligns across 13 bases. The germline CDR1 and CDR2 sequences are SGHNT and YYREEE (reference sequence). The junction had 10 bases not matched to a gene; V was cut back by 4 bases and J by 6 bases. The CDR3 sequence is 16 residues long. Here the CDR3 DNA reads TGTGCCAGCAGCCCGCGGACTAGCGGGAGTGACTTCGAGCAGTACTTC. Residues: CASSPRTSGSDFEQYF.

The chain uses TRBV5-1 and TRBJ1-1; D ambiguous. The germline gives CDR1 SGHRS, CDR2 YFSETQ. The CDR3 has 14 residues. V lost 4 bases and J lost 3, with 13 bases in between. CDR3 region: CASSRDQVYTEAFF. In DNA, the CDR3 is TGCGCCAGCAGCCGAGATCAGGTATACACTGAAGCTTTCTTT.

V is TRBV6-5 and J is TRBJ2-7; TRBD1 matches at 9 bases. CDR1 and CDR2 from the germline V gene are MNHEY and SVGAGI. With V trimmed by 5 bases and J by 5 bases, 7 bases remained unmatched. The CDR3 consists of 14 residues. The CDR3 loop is CASSARDRVHEQYF. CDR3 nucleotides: TGTGCCAGCAGTGCCCGGGACAGGGTCCACGAGCAGTACTTC.

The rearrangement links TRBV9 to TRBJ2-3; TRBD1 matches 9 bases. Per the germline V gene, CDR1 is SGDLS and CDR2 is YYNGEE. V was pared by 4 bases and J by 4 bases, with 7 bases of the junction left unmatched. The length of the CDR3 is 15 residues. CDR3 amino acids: CASSRQGDRADTQYF. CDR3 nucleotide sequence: TGTGCCAGCAGCAGACAGGGGGATCGAGCAGATACGCAGTATTTT.

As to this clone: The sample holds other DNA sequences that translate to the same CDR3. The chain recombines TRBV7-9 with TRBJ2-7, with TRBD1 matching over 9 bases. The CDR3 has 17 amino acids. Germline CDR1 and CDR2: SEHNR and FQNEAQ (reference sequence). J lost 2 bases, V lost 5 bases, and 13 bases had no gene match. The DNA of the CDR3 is TGTGCCAGCAGCCCAAAAGGCCGGGACAGGGTAACCTACGAGCAGTACTTC. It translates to CASSPKGRDRVTYEQYF.

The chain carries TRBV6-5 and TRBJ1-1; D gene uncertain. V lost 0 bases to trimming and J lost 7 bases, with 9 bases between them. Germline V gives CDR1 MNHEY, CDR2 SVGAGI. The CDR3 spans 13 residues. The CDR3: CASSYSAPSEAFF. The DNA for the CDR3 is TGTGCCAGCAGTTACTCAGCACCCAGTGAAGCTTTCTTT.

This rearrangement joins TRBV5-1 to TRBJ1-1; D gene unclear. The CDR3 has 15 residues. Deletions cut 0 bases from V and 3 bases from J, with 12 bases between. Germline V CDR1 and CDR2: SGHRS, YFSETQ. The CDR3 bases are TGCGCCAGCAGCTTGGGCGGTGAGTTTGACACTGAAGCTTTCTTT. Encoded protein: CASSLGGEFDTEAFF. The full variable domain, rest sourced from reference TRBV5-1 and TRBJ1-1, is KAGVTQTPRYLIKTRGQQVTLSCSPISGHRSVSWYQQTPGQGLQFLFEYFSETQRNKGNFPGRFSGRQFSNSRSEMNVSTLELGDSALYLCASSLGGEFDTEAFFGQGTRLTVV.

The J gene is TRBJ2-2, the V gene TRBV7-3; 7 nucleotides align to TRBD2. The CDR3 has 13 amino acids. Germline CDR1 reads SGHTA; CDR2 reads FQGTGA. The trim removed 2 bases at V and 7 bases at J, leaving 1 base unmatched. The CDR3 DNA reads TGTGCCAGCAGCTTAGGGGAGGGCGGGGAGCTGTTTTTT. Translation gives CASSLGEGGELFF.

CDR3: CASSLGRGFGQPQHF. The CDR3 DNA is TGTGCCAGCAGTTTGGGCAGGGGGTTTGGTCAGCCCCAGCATTTT. The V and J genes are TRBV6-6 and TRBJ1-5, with 7 bases aligning to TRBD1. J was trimmed by 6 bases and V by 4 bases; bases with no gene match: 9. Germline V gene data show CDR1 as MNHNY and CDR2 as SVGAGI (reference sequence). CDR3 length: 15 residues.

The CDR3 DNA follows: TGTGCCAGCAGTCTCGCGTTCAATGAGCAGTTCTTC. Its translation: CASSLAFNEQFF. V and J are TRBV6-1 and TRBJ2-1; unclear D gene. CDR3 length: 12 residues. The germline gives CDR1 MNHNS, CDR2 SASEGT. V was clipped by 5 bases and J by 6 bases, with 8 bases between them.

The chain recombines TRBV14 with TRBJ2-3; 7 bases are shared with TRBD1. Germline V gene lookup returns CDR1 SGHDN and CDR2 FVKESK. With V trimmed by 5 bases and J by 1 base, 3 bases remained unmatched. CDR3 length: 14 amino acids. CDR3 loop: CASSNRGRTDTQYF. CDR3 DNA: TGTGCCAGCAGCAACAGGGGACGCACAGATACGCAGTATTTT. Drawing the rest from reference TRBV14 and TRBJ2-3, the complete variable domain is EAGVTQFPSHSVIEKGQTVTLRCDPISGHDNLYWYRRVMGKEIKFLLHFVKESKQDESGMPNNRFLAERTGGTYSTLKVQPAELEDSGVYFCASSNRGRTDTQYFGPGTRLTVL.

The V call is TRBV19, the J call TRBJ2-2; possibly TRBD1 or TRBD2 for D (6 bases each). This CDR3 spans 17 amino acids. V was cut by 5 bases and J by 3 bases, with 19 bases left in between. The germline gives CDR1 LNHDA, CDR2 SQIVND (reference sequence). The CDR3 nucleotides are TGTGCCAGTAGTCTTCGGAAGGGGGGTCCTTACACCGGGGAGCTGTTTTTT. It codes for CASSLRKGGPYTGELFF.

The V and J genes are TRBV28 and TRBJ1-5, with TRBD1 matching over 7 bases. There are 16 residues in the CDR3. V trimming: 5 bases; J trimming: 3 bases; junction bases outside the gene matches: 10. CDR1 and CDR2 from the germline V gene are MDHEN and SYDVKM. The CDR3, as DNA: TGTGCCAGCAGTCACTACCAGGGACAGACCAATCAGCCCCAGCATTTT. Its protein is CASSHYQGQTNQPQHF.

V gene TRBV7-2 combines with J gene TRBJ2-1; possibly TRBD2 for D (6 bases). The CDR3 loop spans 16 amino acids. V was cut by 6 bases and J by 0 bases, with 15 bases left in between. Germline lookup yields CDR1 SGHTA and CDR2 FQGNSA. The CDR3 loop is CASSYNGRGSYNEQFF. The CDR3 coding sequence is TGTGCCAGCAGTTATAACGGGAGAGGCTCCTACAATGAGCAGTTCTTC.

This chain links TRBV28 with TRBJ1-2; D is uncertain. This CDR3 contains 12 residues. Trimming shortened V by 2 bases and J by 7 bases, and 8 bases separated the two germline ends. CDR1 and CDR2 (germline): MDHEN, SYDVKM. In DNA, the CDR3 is TGTGCCAGCAGTTTAGGCCGGATTGGCTACACCTTC. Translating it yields CASSLGRIGYTF.

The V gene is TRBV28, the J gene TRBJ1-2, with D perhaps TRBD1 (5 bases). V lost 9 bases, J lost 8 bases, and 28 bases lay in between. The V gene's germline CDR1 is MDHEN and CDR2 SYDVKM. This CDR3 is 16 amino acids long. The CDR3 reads CASTDEPRQRSLGYTF. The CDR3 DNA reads TGTGCCAGTACCGATGAACCGAGACAGAGATCGTTGGGCTACACCTTC.

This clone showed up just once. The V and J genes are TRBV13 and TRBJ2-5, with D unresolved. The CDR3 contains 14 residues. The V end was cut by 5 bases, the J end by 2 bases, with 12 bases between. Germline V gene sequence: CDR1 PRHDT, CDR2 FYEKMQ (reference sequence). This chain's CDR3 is CASSLTADQETQYF. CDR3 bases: TGTGCCAGCAGCCTCACTGCGGATCAAGAGACCCAGTACTTC.

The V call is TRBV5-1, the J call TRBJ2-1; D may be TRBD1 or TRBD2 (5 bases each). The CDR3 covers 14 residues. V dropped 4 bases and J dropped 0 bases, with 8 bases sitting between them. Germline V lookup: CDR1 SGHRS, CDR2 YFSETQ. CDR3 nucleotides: TGCGCCAGCAGCGGGGGTCTCTCCTACAATGAGCAGTTCTTC. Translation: CASSGGLSYNEQFF.

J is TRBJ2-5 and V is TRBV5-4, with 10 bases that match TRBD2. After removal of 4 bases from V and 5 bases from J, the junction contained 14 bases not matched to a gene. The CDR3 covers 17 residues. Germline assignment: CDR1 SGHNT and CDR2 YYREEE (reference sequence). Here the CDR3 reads CASSIVAGGLGTETQYF. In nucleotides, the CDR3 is TGTGCCAGCAGCATAGTAGCGGGAGGATTAGGTACGGAGACCCAGTACTTC.

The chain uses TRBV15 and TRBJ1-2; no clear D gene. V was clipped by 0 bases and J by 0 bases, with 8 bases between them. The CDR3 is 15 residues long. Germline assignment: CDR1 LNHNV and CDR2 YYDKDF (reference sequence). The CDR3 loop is CATSRDERANYGYTF. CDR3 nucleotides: TGTGCCACCAGCAGAGATGAGAGAGCTAACTATGGCTACACCTTC. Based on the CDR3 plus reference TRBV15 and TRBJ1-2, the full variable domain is DAMVIQNPRYQVTQFGKPVTLSCSQTLNHNVMYWYQQKSSQAPKLLFHYYDKDFNNEADTPDNFQSRRPNTSFCFLDIRSPGLGDTAMYLCATSRDERANYGYTFGSGTRLTVV.

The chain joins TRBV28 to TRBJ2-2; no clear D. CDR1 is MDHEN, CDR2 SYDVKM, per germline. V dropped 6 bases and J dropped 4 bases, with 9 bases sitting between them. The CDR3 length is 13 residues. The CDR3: CASSLDSTGELFF. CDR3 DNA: TGTGCCAGCAGCTTGGATAGCACCGGGGAGCTGTTTTTT.

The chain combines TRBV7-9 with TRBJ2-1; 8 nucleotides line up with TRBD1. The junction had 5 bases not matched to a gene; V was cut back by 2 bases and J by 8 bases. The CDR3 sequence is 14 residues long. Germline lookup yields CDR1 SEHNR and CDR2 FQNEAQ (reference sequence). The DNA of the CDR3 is TGTGCCAGCAGCTTAAGTGGACAGGGATATGAGCAGTTCTTC. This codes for CASSLSGQGYEQFF. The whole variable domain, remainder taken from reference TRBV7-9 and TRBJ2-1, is DTGVSQNPRHKITKRGQNVTFRCDPISEHNRLYWYRQTLGQGPEFLTYFQNEAQLEKSRLLSDRFSAERPKGSFSTLEIQRTEQGDSAMYLCASSLSGQGYEQFFGPGTRLTVL.

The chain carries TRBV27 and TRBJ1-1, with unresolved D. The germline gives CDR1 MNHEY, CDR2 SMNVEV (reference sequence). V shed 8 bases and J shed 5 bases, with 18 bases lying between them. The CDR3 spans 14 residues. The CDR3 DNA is TGTGCCAGCGAAGTTAGCCTTCGAGAGACTGAAGCTTTCTTT. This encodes CASEVSLRETEAFF.

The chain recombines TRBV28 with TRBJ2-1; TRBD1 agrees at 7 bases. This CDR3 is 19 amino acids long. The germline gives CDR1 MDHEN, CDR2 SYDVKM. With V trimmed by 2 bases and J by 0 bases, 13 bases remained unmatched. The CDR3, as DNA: TGTGCCAGCAGTTTAAGCCAGGGGGATCCGCGGAGCTCCTACAATGAGCAGTTCTTC. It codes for CASSLSQGDPRSSYNEQFF.